The T cell receptor beta chain described here comes from a study of long-term antiretroviral therapy in people with HIV. Version v3.0 of the immunoSEQ assay ran at survey level. Using immunoSEQ multiplex PCR, the repertoire was profiled, and TCRdb retains in-frame clones only, with some absent. The sample yields approximately 10,000 clones, roughly 80% seen once. V lost 1 base, J lost 5 bases, and 22 bases lay in between. The germline V gene has CDR1 SGHDT and CDR2 YYEEEE. The CDR3 length is 17 residues. The genes are TRBV5-6 and TRBJ2-7; D may be TRBD1 (6 bases). Sequences were derived from unsorted PBMCs, sampled approximately 7 years after starting antiretroviral therapy. This clonotype originated in a man aged 50 to 60 with HIV. Written as DNA, the CDR3 is TGTGCCAGCAGCTTGCGACAGGAGACTGCCCTGACGGACGAGCAGTACTTC. As protein: CASSLRQETALTDEQYF.